This T cell receptor beta chain stems from a study of vaccination effects on CD4 cells after COVID-19. Study-level points and caveats: Cross-reactivity with common cold coronaviruses was shown by only 1 of 255 vaccine-induced clones in healthy vaccinees. Relatively few convalescent patients took part in the study, which had no early post-infection timepoints.

The authors isolated CD4+ T cells after roughly 10 days of culture. Each vaccine recipient was nucleocapsid antibody negative and had no prior SARS-CoV-2 infection. Each culture had half its medium swapped for IL-2 medium on days 3 and 7. Assay: immunoSEQ multiplex PCR; the TCRdb copy retains only in-frame clones and omits some. The sample lists fewer than 75,000 clones, roughly 80% occurring once. The CDR3 has 16 residues. The V segment lost 4 bases and the J segment 0 bases; nucleotides outside the gene matches: 9. Germline V gene sequence: CDR1 SGHNT, CDR2 YYREEE (reference sequence). In the case of this clone: Its antigen is not identified.

This receptor was obtained from a human donor who received a COVID-19 vaccine. The chain links TRBV5-4 to TRBJ2-7, with 8 bases fitting TRBD2. Sequencing was performed on CD4+ T cells from PBMCs cultured without peptide, taken before COVID-19 vaccination. The CDR3 coding sequence is TGTGCCAGCAGCCCTGCGACTAGCGCGAGCTCCTACGAGCAGTACGTC. Its protein product is CASSPATSASSYEQYV.